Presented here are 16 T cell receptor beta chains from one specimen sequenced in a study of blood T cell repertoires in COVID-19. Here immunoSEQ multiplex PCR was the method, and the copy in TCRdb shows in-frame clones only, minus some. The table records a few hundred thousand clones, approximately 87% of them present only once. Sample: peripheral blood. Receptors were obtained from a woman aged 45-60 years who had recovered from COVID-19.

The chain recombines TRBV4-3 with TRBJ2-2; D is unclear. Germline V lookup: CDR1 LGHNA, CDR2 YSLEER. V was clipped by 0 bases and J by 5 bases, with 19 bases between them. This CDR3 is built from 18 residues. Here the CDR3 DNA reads TGCGCCAGCAGCCAAGATCGATGGCGGTTCTTATGGACCGGGGAGCTGTTTTTT. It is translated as CASSQDRWRFLWTGELFF.

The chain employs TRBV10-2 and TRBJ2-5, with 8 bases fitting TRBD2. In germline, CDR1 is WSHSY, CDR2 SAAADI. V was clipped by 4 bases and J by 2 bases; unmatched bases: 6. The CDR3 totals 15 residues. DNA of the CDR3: TGCGCCAGCAGTGCGGGGGGGGGTTCTCAAGAGACCCAGTACTTC. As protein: CASSAGGGSQETQYF.

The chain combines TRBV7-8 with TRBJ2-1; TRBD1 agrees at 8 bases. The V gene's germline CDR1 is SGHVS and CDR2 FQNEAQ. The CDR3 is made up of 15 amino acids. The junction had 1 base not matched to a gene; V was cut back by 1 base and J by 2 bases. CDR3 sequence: CASSLEQGAYNEQFF. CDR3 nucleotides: TGTGCCAGCAGCTTAGAACAGGGGGCCTACAATGAGCAGTTCTTC.

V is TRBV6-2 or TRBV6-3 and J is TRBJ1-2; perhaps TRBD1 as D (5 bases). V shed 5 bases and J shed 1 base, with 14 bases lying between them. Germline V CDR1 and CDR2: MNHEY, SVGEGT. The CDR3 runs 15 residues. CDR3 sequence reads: CASSRRNRLNYGYTF. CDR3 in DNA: TGTGCCAGCAGTCGCCGTAACAGGCTTAACTATGGCTACACCTTC.

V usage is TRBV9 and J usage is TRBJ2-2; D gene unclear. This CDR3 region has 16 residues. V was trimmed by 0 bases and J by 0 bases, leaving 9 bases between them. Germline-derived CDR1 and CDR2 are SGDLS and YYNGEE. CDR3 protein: CASSVGHRTNTGELFF. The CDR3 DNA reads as TGTGCCAGCAGCGTAGGGCACAGAACGAACACCGGGGAGCTGTTTTTT.

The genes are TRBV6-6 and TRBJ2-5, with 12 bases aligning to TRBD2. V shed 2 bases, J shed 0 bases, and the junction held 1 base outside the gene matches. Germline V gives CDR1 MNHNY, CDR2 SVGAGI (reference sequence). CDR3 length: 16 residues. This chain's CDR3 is CASSYGLAGYQETQYF. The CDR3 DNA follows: TGTGCCAGCAGTTACGGACTAGCGGGATACCAAGAGACCCAGTACTTC.

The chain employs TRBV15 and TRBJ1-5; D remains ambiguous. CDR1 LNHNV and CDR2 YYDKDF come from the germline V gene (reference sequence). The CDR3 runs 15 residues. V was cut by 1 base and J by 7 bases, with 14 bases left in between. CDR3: CATSRGDGYGQPQHF. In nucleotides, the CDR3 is TGTGCCACCAGCAGAGGAGACGGGTACGGACAGCCCCAGCATTTT. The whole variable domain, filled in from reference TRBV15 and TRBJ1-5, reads DAMVIQNPRYQVTQFGKPVTLSCSQTLNHNVMYWYQQKSSQAPKLLFHYYDKDFNNEADTPDNFQSRRPNTSFCFLDIRSPGLGDTAMYLCATSRGDGYGQPQHFGDGTRLSIL.

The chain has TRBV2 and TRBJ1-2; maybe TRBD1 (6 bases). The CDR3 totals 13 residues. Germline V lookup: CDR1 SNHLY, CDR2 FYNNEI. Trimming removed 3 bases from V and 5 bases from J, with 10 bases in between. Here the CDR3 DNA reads TGTGCCAGCAGTGACAGGGGTCTTTATGGCTACACCTTC. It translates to CASSDRGLYGYTF.

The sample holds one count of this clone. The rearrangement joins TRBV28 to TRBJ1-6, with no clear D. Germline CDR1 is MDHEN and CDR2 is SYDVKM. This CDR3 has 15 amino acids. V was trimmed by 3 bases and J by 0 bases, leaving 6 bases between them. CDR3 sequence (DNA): TGTGCCAGCAGTTTGTGGAGCTCCTATAATTCACCCCTCCACTTT. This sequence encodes CASSLWSSYNSPLHF.

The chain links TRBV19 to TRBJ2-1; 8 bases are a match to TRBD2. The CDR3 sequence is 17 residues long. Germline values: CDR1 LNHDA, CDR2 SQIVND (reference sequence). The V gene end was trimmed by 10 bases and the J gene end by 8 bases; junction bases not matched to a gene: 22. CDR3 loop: CATLGLAGSAHPDEQFF. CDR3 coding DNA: TGTGCCACCCTAGGATTAGCGGGATCCGCCCACCCCGATGAGCAGTTCTTC.

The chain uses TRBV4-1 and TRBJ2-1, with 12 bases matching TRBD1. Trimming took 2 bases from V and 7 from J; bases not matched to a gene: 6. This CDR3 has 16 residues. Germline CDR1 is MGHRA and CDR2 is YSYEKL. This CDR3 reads CASSQPGTGGKNEQFF. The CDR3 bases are TGCGCCAGCAGCCAACCGGGGACAGGGGGCAAAAATGAGCAGTTCTTC.

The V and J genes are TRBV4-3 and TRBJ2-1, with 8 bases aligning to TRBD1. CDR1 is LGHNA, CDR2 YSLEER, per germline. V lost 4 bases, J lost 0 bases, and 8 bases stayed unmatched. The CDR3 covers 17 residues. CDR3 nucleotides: TGCGCCAGCAGCCGGAGACAGGGGTCCCGCTCCTACAATGAGCAGTTCTTC. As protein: CASSRRQGSRSYNEQFF.

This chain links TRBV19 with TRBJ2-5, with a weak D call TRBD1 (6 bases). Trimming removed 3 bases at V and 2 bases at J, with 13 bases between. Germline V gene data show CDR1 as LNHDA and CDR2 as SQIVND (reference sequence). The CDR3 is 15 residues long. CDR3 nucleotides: TGTGCCAGTAGTATCAGGGGTTTAACGCAAGAGACCCAGTACTTC. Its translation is CASSIRGLTQETQYF.

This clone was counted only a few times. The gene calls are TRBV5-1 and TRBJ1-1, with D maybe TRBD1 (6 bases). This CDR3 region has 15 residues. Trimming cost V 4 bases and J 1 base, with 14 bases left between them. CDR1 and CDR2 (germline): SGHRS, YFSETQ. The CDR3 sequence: CASSAGGGENTEAFF. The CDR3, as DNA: TGCGCCAGCAGCGCTGGTGGGGGCGAGAACACTGAAGCTTTCTTT.

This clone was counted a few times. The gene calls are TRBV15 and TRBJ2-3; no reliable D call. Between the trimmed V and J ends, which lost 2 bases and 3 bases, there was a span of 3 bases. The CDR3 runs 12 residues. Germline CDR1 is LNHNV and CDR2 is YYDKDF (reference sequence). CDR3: CATSRHTDTQYF. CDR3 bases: TGTGCCACCAGCAGACATACAGATACGCAGTATTTT.

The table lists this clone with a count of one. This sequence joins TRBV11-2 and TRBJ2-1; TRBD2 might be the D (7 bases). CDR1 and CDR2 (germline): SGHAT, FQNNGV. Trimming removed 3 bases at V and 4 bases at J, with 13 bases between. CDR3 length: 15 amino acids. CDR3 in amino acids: CASSFRRGHYNEQFF. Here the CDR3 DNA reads TGTGCCAGCAGCTTTCGGCGGGGGCATTACAATGAGCAGTTCTTC.